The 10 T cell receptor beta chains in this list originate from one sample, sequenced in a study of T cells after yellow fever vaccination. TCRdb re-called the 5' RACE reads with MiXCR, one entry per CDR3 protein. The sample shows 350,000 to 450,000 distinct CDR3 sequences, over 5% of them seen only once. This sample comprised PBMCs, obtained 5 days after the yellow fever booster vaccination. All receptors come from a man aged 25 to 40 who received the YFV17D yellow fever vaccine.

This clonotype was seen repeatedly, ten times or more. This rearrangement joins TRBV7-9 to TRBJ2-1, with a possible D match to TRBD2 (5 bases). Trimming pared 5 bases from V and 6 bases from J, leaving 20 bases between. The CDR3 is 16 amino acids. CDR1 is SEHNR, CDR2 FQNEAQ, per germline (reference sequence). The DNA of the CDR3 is TGTGCCAGCAGCCGGACTGCCGGACTTCTAGTCAATGAGCAGTTCTTC. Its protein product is CASSRTAGLLVNEQFF.

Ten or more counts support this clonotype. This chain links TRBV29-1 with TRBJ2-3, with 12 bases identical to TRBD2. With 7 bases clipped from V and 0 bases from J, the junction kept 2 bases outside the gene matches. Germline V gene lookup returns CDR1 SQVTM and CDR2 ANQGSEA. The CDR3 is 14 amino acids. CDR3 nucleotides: TGCAGCGCCCTAGCGGGGGGGAGCACAGATACGCAGTATTTT. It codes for CSALAGGSTDTQYF.

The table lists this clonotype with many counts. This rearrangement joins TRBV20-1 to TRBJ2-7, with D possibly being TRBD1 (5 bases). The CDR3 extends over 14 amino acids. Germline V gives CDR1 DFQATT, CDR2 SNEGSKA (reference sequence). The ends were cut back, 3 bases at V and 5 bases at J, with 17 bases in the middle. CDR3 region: CSASEAQAFDEQYF. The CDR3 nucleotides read TGCAGTGCTAGTGAGGCACAGGCCTTCGACGAGCAGTACTTC.

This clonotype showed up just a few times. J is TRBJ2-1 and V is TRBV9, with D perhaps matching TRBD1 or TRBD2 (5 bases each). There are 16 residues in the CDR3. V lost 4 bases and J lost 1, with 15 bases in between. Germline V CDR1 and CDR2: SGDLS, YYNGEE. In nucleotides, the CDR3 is TGTGCCAGCAGCCCTCCGGGCTGGGGGTCCTACAATGAGCAGTTCTTC. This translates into CASSPPGWGSYNEQFF. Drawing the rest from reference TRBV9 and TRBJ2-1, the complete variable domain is DSGVTQTPKHLITATGQRVTLRCSPRSGDLSVYWYQQSLDQGLQFLIQYYNGEERAKGNILERFSAQQFPDLHSELNLSSLELGDSALYFCASSPPGWGSYNEQFFGPGTRLTVL.

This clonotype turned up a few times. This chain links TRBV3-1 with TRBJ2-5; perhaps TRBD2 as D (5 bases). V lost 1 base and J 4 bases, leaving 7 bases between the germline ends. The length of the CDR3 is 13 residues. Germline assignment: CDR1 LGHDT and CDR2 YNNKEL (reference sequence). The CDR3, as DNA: TGTGCCAGCAGCCAAGGACTAACAGAGACCCAGTACTTC. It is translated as CASSQGLTETQYF.

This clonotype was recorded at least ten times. CDR3 nucleotides: TGTGCCAGCAGGGCGACTGGGGCCAACGTCCTGACTTTC. Amino acids: CASRATGANVLTF. This chain links TRBV2 with TRBJ2-6; D ambiguous. The germline gives CDR1 SNHLY, CDR2 FYNNEI. CDR3 length equals 13 residues. V lost 6 bases and J 2 bases, leaving 5 bases between the germline ends.

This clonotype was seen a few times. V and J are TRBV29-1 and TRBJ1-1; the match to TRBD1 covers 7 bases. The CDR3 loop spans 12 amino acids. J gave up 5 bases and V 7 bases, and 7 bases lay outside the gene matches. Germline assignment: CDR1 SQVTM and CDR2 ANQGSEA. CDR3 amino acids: CSAIGGGTEAFF. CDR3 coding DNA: TGCAGCGCCATAGGGGGCGGGACTGAAGCTTTCTTT. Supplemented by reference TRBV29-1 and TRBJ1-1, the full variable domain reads SAVISQKPSRDICQRGTSLTIQCQVDSQVTMMFWYRQQPGQSLTLIATANQGSEATYESGFVIDKFPISRPNLTFSTLTVSNMSPEDSSIYLCSAIGGGTEAFFGQGTRLTVV.

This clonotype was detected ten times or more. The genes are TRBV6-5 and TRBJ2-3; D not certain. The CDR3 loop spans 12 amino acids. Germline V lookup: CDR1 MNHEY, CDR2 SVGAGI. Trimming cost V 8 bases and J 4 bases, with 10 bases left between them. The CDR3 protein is CASGPKADTQYF. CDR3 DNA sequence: TGTGCCAGCGGGCCTAAGGCAGATACGCAGTATTTT.

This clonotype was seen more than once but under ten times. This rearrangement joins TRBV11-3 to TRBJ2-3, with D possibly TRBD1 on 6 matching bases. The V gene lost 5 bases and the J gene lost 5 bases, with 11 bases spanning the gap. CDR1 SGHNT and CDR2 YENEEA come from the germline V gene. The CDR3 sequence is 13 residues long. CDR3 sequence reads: CASSDPTGDTQYF. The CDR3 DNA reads TGTGCCAGCAGCGACCCGACAGGAGATACGCAGTATTTT.

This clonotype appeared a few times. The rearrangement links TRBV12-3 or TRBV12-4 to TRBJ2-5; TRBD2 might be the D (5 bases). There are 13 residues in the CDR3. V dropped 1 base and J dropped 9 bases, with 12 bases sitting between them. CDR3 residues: CASSLGAERPQYF. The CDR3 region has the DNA TGTGCCAGCAGTTTAGGAGCGGAAAGACCCCAGTACTTC.